Listed here is a single T cell receptor (beta chain). The antigen remains unidentified. This CDR3 has 14 residues. V was cut by 7 bases and J by 3 bases, with 12 bases left in between. The germline V gene encodes CDR1 SGHAT and CDR2 FQNNGV. All donors were healthy, and all were Caucasian. This sample stems from a study of identical twins. Points from the study as a whole: When twins shared out-of-frame alpha sequences, those sequences had excess low generation probability. Models underestimated how often monozygotic twins shared out-of-frame TCR alpha. Zero-insertion findings could be partly confounded by invariant cells (MAIT and iNKT cells).

TCRdb passed the 5' RACE reads through MiXCR, listing each CDR3 protein once. The data contain 400,000 or so distinct CDR3 sequences, around 9.7% of them singletons. The material sequenced was naive T cells sorted from blood. The chain links TRBV11-2 to TRBJ2-2, with no clear D. The receptor comes from a woman aged 50 to 60 in good health. CDR3 bases: TGTGCCAGCACCCGAGGAACGGACACCGGGGAGCTGTTTTTT. Protein: CASTRGTDTGELFF.